The source of this T cell receptor beta chain is a study of tumor-infiltrating lymphocytes in primary liver carcinoma. Overall study context: Samples produced roughly 3.65 to 8 million productive TCRbeta reads, comparable across tissue types.

TCR beta cDNA came from roughly 0.45 ug total RNA, primed with a constant-region primer. Modified slightly, ARM-PCR produced TCR beta libraries over three nested multiplex PCR rounds. Each of the first two PCR rounds ran nine to ten cycles with TRBV1-TRBV30 forward and C-beta reverse primers. TCRdb re-called the multiplex PCR reads with MiXCR, one entry per CDR3 protein. Among 320,000 or so distinct CDR3 sequences listed, 60% to 80% were seen once. Notes on the study in general: Whereas tumor region pairs overlapped more, tumor-adjacent and tumor-blood pairs overlapped less.

This clonotype was picked up a small number of times. Its antigen is still unknown. Researchers drew blood RNA from unsorted whole blood and extracted germline DNA as well. Germline assignment: CDR1 SGHKS and CDR2 YYEKEE (reference sequence). Between the trimmed V and J ends, which lost 0 bases and 4 bases, there was a span of 14 bases. The CDR3 contains 16 residues. The receptor was derived from a man in his forties with primary liver carcinoma and hepatitis B virus infection. Sequencing was done on a sample of peripheral blood. This rearrangement joins TRBV5-5 to TRBJ1-3; perhaps TRBD1 as D (6 bases). The CDR3 spells CASSLVPGENGNTIYF. Here the CDR3 DNA reads TGTGCCAGCAGCTTGGTGCCAGGGGAGAACGGAAACACCATATATTTT.